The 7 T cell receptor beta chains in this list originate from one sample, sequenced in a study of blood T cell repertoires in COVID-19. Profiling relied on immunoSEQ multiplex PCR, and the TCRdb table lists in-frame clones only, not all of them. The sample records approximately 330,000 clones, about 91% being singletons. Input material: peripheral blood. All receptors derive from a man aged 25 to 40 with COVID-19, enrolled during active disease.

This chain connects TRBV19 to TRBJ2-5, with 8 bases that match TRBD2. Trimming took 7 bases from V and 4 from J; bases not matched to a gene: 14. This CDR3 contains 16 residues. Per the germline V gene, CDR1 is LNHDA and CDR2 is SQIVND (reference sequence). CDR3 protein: CASNPGIGLAGETQYF. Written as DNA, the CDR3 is TGTGCCAGTAACCCCGGTATAGGCCTAGCGGGAGAGACCCAGTACTTC.

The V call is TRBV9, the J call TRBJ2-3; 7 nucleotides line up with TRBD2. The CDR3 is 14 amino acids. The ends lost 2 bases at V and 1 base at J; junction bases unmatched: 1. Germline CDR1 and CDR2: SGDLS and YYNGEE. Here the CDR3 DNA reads TGTGCCAGCAGCGTCCTAGCGGGCACAGATACGCAGTATTTT. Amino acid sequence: CASSVLAGTDTQYF.

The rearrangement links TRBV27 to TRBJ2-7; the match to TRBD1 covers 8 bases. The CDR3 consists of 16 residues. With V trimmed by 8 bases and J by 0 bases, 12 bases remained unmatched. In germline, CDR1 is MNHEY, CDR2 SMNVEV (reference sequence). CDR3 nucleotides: TGTGCCAGCGGACCCCTAGGACAGGGCAGCTCCTACGAGCAGTACTTC. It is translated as CASGPLGQGSSYEQYF.

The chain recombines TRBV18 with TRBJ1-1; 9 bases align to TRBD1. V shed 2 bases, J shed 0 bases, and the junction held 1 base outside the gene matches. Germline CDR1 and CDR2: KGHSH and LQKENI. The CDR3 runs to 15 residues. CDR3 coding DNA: TGTGCCAGCTCACCATGGGACAGGGTGAACACTGAAGCTTTCTTT. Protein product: CASSPWDRVNTEAFF.

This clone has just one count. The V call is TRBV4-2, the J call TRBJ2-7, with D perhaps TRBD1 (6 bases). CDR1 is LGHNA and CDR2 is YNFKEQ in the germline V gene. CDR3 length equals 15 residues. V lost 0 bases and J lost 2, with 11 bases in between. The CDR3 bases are TGTGCCAGCAGCCAAGAAGAAGCAGGGGCCTACGAGCAGTACTTC. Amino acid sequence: CASSQEEAGAYEQYF.

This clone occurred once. The CDR3 here is CASSQGLAGGGYQETQYF. In nucleotides, the CDR3 is TGTGCCAGCAGCCAAGGACTAGCGGGAGGAGGGTACCAAGAGACCCAGTACTTC. The genes are TRBV14 and TRBJ2-5, with TRBD2 identical over 13 bases. The CDR3 runs to 18 residues. Germline CDR1 is SGHDN and CDR2 is FVKESK. V trimming: 1 base; J trimming: 0 bases; junction bases outside the gene matches: 5.

CDR3 DNA: TGCAGCGTTGTAGAGGTAACATCTGGGGCCAACGTCCTGACTTTC. Its protein product is CSVVEVTSGANVLTF. This rearrangement joins TRBV29-1 to TRBJ2-6; D call uncertain. The V gene lost 4 bases and the J gene lost 1 base, with 11 bases spanning the gap. This CDR3 has 15 residues. The V gene's germline CDR1 is SQVTM and CDR2 ANQGSEA.